Each of the 17 T cell receptor beta chains below was sequenced from the same sample in a study of T cell clonality in common variable immunodeficiency (dated by TCRdb to 2014 to 2015). What the work shows at the level of the full study, not this receptor alone: Fewer deletions and N-nucleotide insertions were reportedly observed in CVID TCRbeta sequences, and highly modified clones with 13 or more V deletions were reportedly absent from CVID TCRbeta sequences.

The antigens these receptors bind are not known. The library was produced with the immunoSEQ multiplex PCR assay. As stored in TCRdb, this immuneACCESS dataset retains in-frame rearrangements with V and J assigned. A fraction of the clones does not appear; measured against another copy, unresolved V genes explain less than half of the discrepancy, and the remainder lacks a known reason. The table shows more than 20,000 clones here, with no singletons. The ten biggest clones cover about 24% of the sample. Sequenced: peripheral blood mononuclear cells. These receptors were collected from a human donor with common variable immunodeficiency.

The sample holds many counts of this clone. The read comes to an end 3 residues before the CDR3 does, leaving the germline J gene to fill in the end. The chain has TRBV4-2 and TRBJ2-1; 14 bases fit TRBD2. Per the germline V gene, CDR1 is LGHNA and CDR2 is YNFKEQ. The CDR3 length is 18 residues. With 4 bases clipped from V and 3 bases from J, the junction kept 8 bases outside the gene matches. The covered CDR3 bases are TGTGCCAGCAGCCCGGGACTAGCGGGAGAGGCGGACTACAATGAG. Protein sequence: CASSPGLAGEADYNE. The CDR3 in full is CASSPGLAGEADYNEQFF.

This clone showed up many times. The read comes to an end 3 residues before the CDR3 does, leaving the germline J gene to fill in the end. This chain connects TRBV6-2 or TRBV6-3 to TRBJ1-2; 8 bases match TRBD1. CDR1 and CDR2 from the germline V gene are MNHEY and SVGEGT. The CDR3 sequence is 16 residues long. Germline trimming cut 0 bases from V and 5 bases from J; bases unmatched to any gene: 8. The DNA read from the CDR3 is TGTGCCAGCAGTTACTCGAGAGACAGGGGATCGTATGGC. It translates to CASSYSRDRGSYG. The entire CDR3 reads CASSYSRDRGSYGYTF.

Notes on this clone: The CDR3 end is not reached by the read, which stops 3 residues before it; the germline J gene fills it in. The chain uses TRBV20-1 and TRBJ2-3, with D unresolved. CDR3 length equals 13 residues. V lost 5 bases to trimming and J lost 3 bases, with 12 bases between them. Germline lookup yields CDR1 DFQATT and CDR2 SNEGSKA (reference sequence). The DNA read from the CDR3 is TGCAGTGCTGCCCGAATCAGAACAGATACG. Protein product: CSAARIRTDT. The entire CDR3 sequence reads CSAARIRTDTQYF.

This clone was recorded many times. The read gets to within 3 residues of the CDR3 end, and the germline J gene fills in the rest. This chain uses TRBV4-2 with TRBJ2-5; 11 nucleotides line up with TRBD2. Germline trimming cut 4 bases from V and 4 bases from J; bases unmatched to any gene: 20. The CDR3 spans 20 residues. Germline values: CDR1 LGHNA, CDR2 YNFKEQ. The chain's CDR3 is CASSLKDQRLAGGAGETQYF. CDR3 bases read: TGTGCCAGCAGCCTCAAGGATCAACGATTAGCGGGGGGGGCCGGAGAGACC.

This clone has at least ten counts. The read finishes 3 residues shy of the CDR3 end, and the germline J gene is used to complete it. The chain combines TRBV13 with TRBJ2-4, with 11 bases lining up with TRBD1. CDR1 PRHDT and CDR2 FYEKMQ come from the germline V gene (reference sequence). CDR3 length: 15 residues. V trimming: 5 bases; J trimming: 4 bases; junction bases outside the gene matches: 4. The sequenced CDR3 bases are TGTGCCAGCAGCCCGGGGACAGGGGGGAAAAACATT. Its protein is CASSPGTGGKNI. The whole CDR3 region reads CASSPGTGGKNIQYF. The whole variable domain, filled in from reference TRBV13 and TRBJ2-4, reads AAGVIQSPRHLIKEKRETATLKCYPIPRHDTVYWYQQGPGQDPQFLISFYEKMQSDKGSIPDRFSAQQFSDYHSELNMSSLELGDSALYFCASSPGTGGKNIQYFGAGTRLSVL.

Many counts were recorded for this clone. The read ends 3 residues before the CDR3 terminus; that terminus is restored from the germline J gene. V is TRBV7-2 and J is TRBJ2-1; 9 bases align to TRBD2. The CDR3 contains 16 residues. The trim removed 0 bases at V and 5 bases at J, leaving 5 bases unmatched. Germline values: CDR1 SGHTA, CDR2 FQGNSA. Here the CDR3 reads CASSLARSGGHNEQFF. CDR3 DNA (partial): TGTGCCAGCAGCTTAGCTCGTAGCGGGGGCCACAATGAG.

About this clone: The read gets to within 3 residues of the CDR3 end, and the germline J gene fills in the rest. This sequence joins TRBV7-6 and TRBJ2-7; a weak D match, TRBD1 (6 bases). The germline V gene has CDR1 SGHVS and CDR2 FNYEAQ. The CDR3 extends over 16 amino acids. V dropped 4 bases and J dropped 1 base, with 17 bases sitting between them. Here the CDR3 reads CASSSPSEGGSYEQYF. The sequenced part of the CDR3 DNA is TGTGCCAGCAGCTCCCCTTCGGAAGGGGGTTCCTACGAG.

The sample holds many counts of this clone. The CDR3 is cut off 3 residues early in the read; its end comes from the germline J gene. The chain is built from TRBV7-9 and TRBJ2-3, with D perhaps matching TRBD1 (6 bases). V was pared by 5 bases and J by 3 bases, with 9 bases between. The CDR3 loop spans 13 amino acids. CDR1 and CDR2 (germline): SEHNR, FQNEAQ (reference sequence). The DNA read from the CDR3 is TGTGCCAGCAGCCGACAGGCTACAGATACG. Translation gives CASSRQATDT. The whole CDR3 region reads CASSRQATDTQYF. Filled out from reference TRBV7-9 and TRBJ2-3, the complete variable domain reads DTGVSQNPRHKITKRGQNVTFRCDPISEHNRLYWYRQTLGQGPEFLTYFQNEAQLEKSRLLSDRFSAERPKGSFSTLEIQRTEQGDSAMYLCASSRQATDTQYFGPGTRLTVL.

This clone was counted at least ten times. The missing CDR3 end, 3 residues past where the read stops, is filled in from the germline J gene. The chain combines TRBV4-2 with TRBJ2-2, with 14 bases that match TRBD2. The CDR3 length is 17 residues. Trimming took 4 bases from V and 5 from J; bases not matched to a gene: 6. From germline, CDR1 is LGHNA and CDR2 YNFKEQ. The CDR3 sequence is CASSPGTSGSKTGELFF. The covered CDR3 bases are TGTGCCAGCAGCCCTGGGACTAGCGGGAGTAAAACCGGGGAG.

Ten or more counts support this clone. From the germline J gene comes the end of the CDR3, since the read stops 3 residues before it. The chain employs TRBV7-2 and TRBJ1-3; the D gene is possibly TRBD1 (5 bases). There are 16 residues in the CDR3. Germline assignment: CDR1 SGHTA and CDR2 FQGNSA. V shed 0 bases and J shed 0 bases, with 9 bases lying between them. Here the CDR3 reads CASSLATGFSGNTIYF. The CDR3 DNA, read in part, is TGTGCCAGCAGCTTAGCTACAGGCTTCTCTGGAAACACC.

By proportion, this clone is medium-sized. CDR3 residues: CATSGQERSSYNEQFF. Incomplete CDR3 DNA: TGTGCCACCAGCGGTCAAGAGCGAAGCTCCTACAATGAG. This chain uses TRBV15 with TRBJ2-1; D unresolved. The read ends 3 residues early relative to the CDR3; the germline J gene fills the gap. Trimming stripped 5 bases from V and 0 bases from J, with 14 bases between. CDR1 and CDR2 (germline): LNHNV, YYDKDF (reference sequence). This CDR3 is built from 16 residues.

Many counts were recorded for this clone. The germline gene is not matched at one end of the junction; a read error may be the cause. The read ends 3 residues shy of where the CDR3 ends; the end is completed using the germline J gene. V and J are TRBV4-2 and TRBJ2-5; the match to TRBD2 covers 9 bases. CDR3 length equals 18 residues. Germline-derived CDR1 and CDR2 are LGHNA and YNFKEQ. The CDR3 is CASSQGISSGVYQETQYF. CDR3 DNA (partial): TGCGCCAGCAGCCAAGGGATCTCTAGCGGGGTGTACCAAGAGACC.

The table lists this clone with many counts. The read is 3 residues too short to cover the CDR3 end, so that end is filled in from the germline J gene. This chain uses TRBV7-6 with TRBJ2-5, with a tentative D call TRBD1 (6 bases). The CDR3 runs 14 residues. Trimming stripped 5 bases from V and 2 bases from J, with 12 bases between. Germline loops: CDR1 SGHVS, CDR2 FNYEAQ. The CDR3 is CASSGQGIQETQYF. The sequenced part of the CDR3 DNA is TGTGCCAGCAGCGGTCAGGGGATTCAAGAGACC.

This clone has a count of ten or more. The observed sequence ends 3 residues before the CDR3 terminus, with the missing tail filled in from the germline J gene. The chain carries TRBV29-1 and TRBJ1-1, with D hard to call. Trimming left V 6 bases short and J 3 bases short, with 11 bases between. CDR3 length: 12 residues. CDR1 is SQVTM, CDR2 ANQGSEA, per germline. The CDR3 protein is CSVARLDTEAFF. The sequenced part of the CDR3 DNA is TGCAGCGTGGCCAGGTTGGACACTGAA.

This clone was recorded at least ten times. The read is 3 residues too short to cover the CDR3 end, so that end is filled in from the germline J gene. The gene calls are TRBV19 and TRBJ2-7, with 8 positions matching TRBD2. CDR1 is LNHDA and CDR2 is SQIVND in the germline V gene (reference sequence). The J segment lost 3 bases and the V segment lost 3 bases, leaving 7 bases of the junction unmatched. This CDR3 region has 15 residues. The part of the CDR3 DNA that was read is TGTGCCAGTAGTATTCTGCCGGGGGGGGACTACGAG. It translates to CASSILPGGDYE. The whole CDR3 sequence reads CASSILPGGDYEQYF.

Concerning this clone itself: The DNA ends 3 residues before the CDR3 does, and the rest of the CDR3 is filled in from the germline J gene. This chain connects TRBV2 to TRBJ1-5, with D perhaps TRBD1 (5 bases). This CDR3 contains 16 residues. V lost 8 bases and J 0 bases, leaving 17 bases between the germline ends. Germline V gene data show CDR1 as SNHLY and CDR2 as FYNNEI. Incomplete CDR3 DNA: TGTGCCAGCGGAAGCGGGGACTTTTATAGCAATCAGCCC. Protein sequence: CASGSGDFYSNQP. The full CDR3 protein is CASGSGDFYSNQPQHF.

This clone has at least ten counts. The sequenced part of the CDR3 DNA is TGCGCCAGCACGACTAGCGGGGGAGTATCAAGCACCGGGGAG. Protein sequence: CASTTSGGVSSTGE. The entire CDR3 reads CASTTSGGVSSTGELFF. This chain connects TRBV5-1 to TRBJ2-2; 12 nucleotides line up with TRBD2. The read comes to an end 3 residues before the CDR3 does, leaving the germline J gene to fill in the end. The CDR3 loop spans 17 amino acids. The germline gives CDR1 SGHRS, CDR2 YFSETQ. V lost 6 bases and J lost 4; bases outside the gene matches: 10.